This T cell receptor (beta chain) originates from a study of response to subunit inactivated influenza vaccine. Study-level results: With each seasonal influenza vaccination, the authors suggested, few new T cells are recruited.

TCRdb called the RT-PCR reads again in MiXCR, with one record for every CDR3 protein. The sample carries about 480,000 distinct CDR3 sequences, around 25% recorded once. This clonotype has more than one count but fewer than ten. Its specificity is not known. The material sequenced was CD4+ T cells sorted from PBMCs, taken approximately 5 days after vaccination. The sequence was collected from a man in his fifties or sixties who received an inactivated influenza vaccine.

The CDR3 region has the DNA TGTGCCAGCAGGCCCGGGAGCGGGGGTATTGGAGAGACCCAGTACTTC. Translating it yields CASRPGSGGIGETQYF. This chain uses TRBV3-1 with TRBJ2-5; 8 nucleotides line up with TRBD2. Germline CDR1 and CDR2: LGHDT and YNNKEL (reference sequence). The CDR3 has 16 amino acids. V was pared by 6 bases and J by 4 bases, with 13 bases of the junction left unmatched.